This T cell receptor beta chain was sequenced for a study of identical twins. TCRdb called the 5' RACE reads again in MiXCR, with one record for every CDR3 protein. The sample lists approximately 350,000 distinct CDR3 sequences, approximately 13% occurring once. As regards this clonotype: Its antigen is as yet unknown.

General study results and limits: Compared with unrelated sharing, twin-shared out-of-frame alpha sequences had more low-probability sequences. Rather than following the same donors, the conclusions depended on cross-sectional statistical analysis.

V gave up 3 bases and J gave up 1 base, with 9 bases separating them. CDR3 length: 14 residues. Healthy Caucasians provided all donations. A further study also used this sample, focusing on yellow fever vaccine responses in identical twins. This second study notes: Twins reportedly had a vaccine T cell response that seemed partly convergent, partly personalized.

This TCR was sampled from a woman under 30 in good health. The chain recombines TRBV12-3 or TRBV12-4 with TRBJ1-1; D call uncertain. What was sequenced was CD8+ T cells sorted from blood. CDR3 in amino acids: CASSFDGSNTEAFF. CDR3 bases: TGTGCCAGCAGTTTTGACGGCTCGAACACTGAAGCTTTCTTT.